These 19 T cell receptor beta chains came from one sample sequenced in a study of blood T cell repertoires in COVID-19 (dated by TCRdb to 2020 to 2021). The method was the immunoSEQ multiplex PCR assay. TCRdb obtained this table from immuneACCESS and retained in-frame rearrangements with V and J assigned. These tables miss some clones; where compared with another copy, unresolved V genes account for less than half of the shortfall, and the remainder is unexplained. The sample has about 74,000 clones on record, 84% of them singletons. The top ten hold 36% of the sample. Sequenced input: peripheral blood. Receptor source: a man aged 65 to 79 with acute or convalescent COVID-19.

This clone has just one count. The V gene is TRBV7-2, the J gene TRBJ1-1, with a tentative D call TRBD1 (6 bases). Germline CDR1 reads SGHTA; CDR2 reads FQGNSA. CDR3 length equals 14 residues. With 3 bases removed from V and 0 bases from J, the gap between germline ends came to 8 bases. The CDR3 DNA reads TGTGCCAGCAGCTTCAGGGGCTTGAACACTGAAGCTTTCTTT. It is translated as CASSFRGLNTEAFF.

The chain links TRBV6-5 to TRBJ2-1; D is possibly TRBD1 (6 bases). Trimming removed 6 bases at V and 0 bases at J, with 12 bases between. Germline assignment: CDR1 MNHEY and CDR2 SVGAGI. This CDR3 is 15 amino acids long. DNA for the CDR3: TGTGCCAGCAGGACGGACAGTAGCTCCTACAATGAGCAGTTCTTC. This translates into CASRTDSSSYNEQFF.

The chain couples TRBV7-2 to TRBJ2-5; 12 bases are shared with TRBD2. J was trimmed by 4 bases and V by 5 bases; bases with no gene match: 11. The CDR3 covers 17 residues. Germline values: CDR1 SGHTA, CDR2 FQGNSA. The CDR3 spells CASSVWRLAGVGETQYF. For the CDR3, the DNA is TGTGCCAGCAGCGTGTGGAGACTAGCGGGAGTAGGAGAGACCCAGTACTTC.

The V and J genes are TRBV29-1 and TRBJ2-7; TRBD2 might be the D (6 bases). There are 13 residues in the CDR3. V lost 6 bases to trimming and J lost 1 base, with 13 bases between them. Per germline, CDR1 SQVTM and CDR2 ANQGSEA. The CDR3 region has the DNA TGCAGCGTGCTCTTGGGGGGATCCTACGAGCAGTACTTC. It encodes CSVLLGGSYEQYF.

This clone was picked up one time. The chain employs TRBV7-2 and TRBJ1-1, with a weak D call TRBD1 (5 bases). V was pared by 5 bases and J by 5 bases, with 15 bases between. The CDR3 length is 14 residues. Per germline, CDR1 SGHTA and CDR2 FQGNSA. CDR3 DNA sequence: TGTGCCAGCAGCCCCTTGGGGCCGGTGACTGAAGCTTTCTTT. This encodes CASSPLGPVTEAFF.

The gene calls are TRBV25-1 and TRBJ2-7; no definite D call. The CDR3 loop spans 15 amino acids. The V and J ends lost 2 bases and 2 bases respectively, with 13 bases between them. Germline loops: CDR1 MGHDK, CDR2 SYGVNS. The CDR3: CASSEGLLVPYEQYF. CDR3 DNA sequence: TGTGCCAGCAGTGAAGGTCTACTGGTTCCCTACGAGCAGTACTTC.

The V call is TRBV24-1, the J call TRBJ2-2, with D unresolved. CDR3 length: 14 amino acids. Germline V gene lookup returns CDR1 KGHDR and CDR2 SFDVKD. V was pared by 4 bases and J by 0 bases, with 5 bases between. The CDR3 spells CATSEHPNTGELFF. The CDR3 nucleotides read TGTGCCACCAGTGAACACCCGAACACCGGGGAGCTGTTTTTT.

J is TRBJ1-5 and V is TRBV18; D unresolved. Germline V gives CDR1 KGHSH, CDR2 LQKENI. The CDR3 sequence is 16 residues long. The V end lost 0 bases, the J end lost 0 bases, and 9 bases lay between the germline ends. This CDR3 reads CASSPPGKNSNQPQHF. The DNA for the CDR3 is TGTGCCAGCTCACCACCGGGCAAGAATAGCAATCAGCCCCAGCATTTT.

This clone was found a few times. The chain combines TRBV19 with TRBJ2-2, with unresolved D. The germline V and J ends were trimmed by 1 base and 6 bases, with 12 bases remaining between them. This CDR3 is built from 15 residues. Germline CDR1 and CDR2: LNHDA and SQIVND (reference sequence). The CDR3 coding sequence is TGTGCCAGTAGTATAGCTGCTGGCCTGGCCGGGGAGCTGTTTTTT. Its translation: CASSIAAGLAGELFF.

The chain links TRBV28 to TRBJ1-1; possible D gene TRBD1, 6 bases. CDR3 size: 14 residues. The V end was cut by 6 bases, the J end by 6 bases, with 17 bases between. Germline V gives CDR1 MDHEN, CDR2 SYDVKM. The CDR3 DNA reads TGTGCCAGCAGCATATACAGGGCGGAGGCTGAAGCTTTCTTT. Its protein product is CASSIYRAEAEAFF.

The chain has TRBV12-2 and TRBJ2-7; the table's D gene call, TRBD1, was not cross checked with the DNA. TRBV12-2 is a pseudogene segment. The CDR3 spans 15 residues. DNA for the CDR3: TGTGCAAGTCGCTCCGGACAGGAGGAGACCTACGAGCAGTACTTC. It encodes CASRSGQEETYEQYF.

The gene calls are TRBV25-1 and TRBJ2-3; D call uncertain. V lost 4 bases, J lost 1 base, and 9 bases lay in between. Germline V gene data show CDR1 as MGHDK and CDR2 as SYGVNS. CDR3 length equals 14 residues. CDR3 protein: CASSGWQGTDTQYF. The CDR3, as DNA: TGTGCCAGCAGTGGGTGGCAGGGCACAGATACGCAGTATTTT. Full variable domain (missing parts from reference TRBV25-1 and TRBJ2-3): EADIYQTPRYLVIGTGKKITLECSQTMGHDKMYWYQQDPGMELHLIHYSYGVNSTEKGDLSSESTVSRIRTEHFPLTLESARPSHTSQYLCASSGWQGTDTQYFGPGTRLTVL.

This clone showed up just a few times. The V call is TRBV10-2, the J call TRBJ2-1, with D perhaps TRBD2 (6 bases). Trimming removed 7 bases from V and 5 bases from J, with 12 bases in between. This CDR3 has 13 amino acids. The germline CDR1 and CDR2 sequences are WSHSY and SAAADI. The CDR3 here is CASTDYSNNEQFF. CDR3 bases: TGCGCCAGCACGGACTACAGTAACAATGAGCAGTTCTTC.

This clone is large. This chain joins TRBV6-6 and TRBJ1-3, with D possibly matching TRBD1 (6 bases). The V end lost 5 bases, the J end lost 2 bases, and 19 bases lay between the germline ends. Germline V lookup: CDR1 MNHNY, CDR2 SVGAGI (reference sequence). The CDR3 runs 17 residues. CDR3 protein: CASSPRSGGAPGNTIYF. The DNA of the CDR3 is TGTGCCAGCAGTCCTAGATCTGGGGGCGCCCCTGGAAACACCATATATTTT.

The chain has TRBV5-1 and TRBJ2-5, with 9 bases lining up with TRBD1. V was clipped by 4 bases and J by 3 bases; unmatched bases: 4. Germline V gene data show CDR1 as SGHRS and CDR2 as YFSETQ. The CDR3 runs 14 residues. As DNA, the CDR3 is TGCGCCAGCAGCGTACAGGGGGCGAAAGAGACCCAGTACTTC. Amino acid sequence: CASSVQGAKETQYF. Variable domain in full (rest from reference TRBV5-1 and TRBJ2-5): KAGVTQTPRYLIKTRGQQVTLSCSPISGHRSVSWYQQTPGQGLQFLFEYFSETQRNKGNFPGRFSGRQFSNSRSEMNVSTLELGDSALYLCASSVQGAKETQYFGPGTRLLVL.

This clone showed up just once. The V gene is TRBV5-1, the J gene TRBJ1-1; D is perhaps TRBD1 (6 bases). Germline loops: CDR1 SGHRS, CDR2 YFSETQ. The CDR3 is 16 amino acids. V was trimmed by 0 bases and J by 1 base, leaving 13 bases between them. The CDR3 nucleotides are TGCGCCAGCAGCTTGGGAGGGGGTCCCACGAACACTGAAGCTTTCTTT. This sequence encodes CASSLGGGPTNTEAFF.

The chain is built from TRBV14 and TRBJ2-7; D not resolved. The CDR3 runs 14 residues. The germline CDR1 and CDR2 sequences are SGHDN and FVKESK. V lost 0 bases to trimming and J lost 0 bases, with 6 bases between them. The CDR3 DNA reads TGTGCCAGCAGCCAAGATCTGTTCTCCTACGAGCAGTACTTC. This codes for CASSQDLFSYEQYF.

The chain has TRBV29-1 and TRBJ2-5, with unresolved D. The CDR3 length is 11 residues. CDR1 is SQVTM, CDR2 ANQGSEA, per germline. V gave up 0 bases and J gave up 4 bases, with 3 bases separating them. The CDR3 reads CSVEEAETQYF. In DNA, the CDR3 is TGCAGCGTTGAAGAAGCAGAGACCCAGTACTTC.

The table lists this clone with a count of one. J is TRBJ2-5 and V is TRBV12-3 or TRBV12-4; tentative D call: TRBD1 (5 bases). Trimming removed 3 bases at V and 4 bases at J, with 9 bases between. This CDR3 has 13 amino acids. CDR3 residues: CASSFGHRETQYF. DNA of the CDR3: TGTGCCAGCAGTTTCGGACATAGAGAGACCCAGTACTTC.